Only a few counts were recorded for the clone carrying this T cell receptor (beta chain). The target antigen is unknown. This sample is drawn from a study of early T cells in non-severe SARS-CoV-2 infection. Study in general: Unsorted whole blood bulk RNA was sequenced, with unpaired chains.

Study-wide findings and caveats: Private and CD4 specificities were missed by VDJdb matching, skewed to anti-spike CD8.

The CDR3 totals 17 residues. CDR1 is LNHDA, CDR2 SQIVND, per germline (reference sequence). V lost 1 base to trimming and J lost 7 bases; unmatched junction nucleotides: 10. Individual cDNA molecules were tagged with unique molecular identifiers. Each CDR3 protein gets one entry after TCRdb re-called the 5' RACE reads with MiXCR. The sample lists some 77,000 distinct CDR3 sequences, 16% occurring once. The sequence came from an adult who was a healthcare worker with PCR-confirmed SARS-CoV-2 infection or an uninfected control (not recorded which). The sample comprised whole blood. This chain connects TRBV19 to TRBJ2-1, with TRBD2 matching over 10 bases. CDR3 residues: CASSIGRELAGLNEQFF. In DNA form, the CDR3 reads TGTGCCAGTAGTATAGGTAGGGAACTAGCGGGACTGAATGAGCAGTTCTTC.